Below, 16 T cell receptor beta chains from the same sample are listed, as sequenced in a study of molecular identifiers for immune sequencing clone quantification (dated by TCRdb to the late 2010s). Receptors were amplified or captured by PCR. This sample was sequenced with a NextSeq 500. The public reads were reanalyzed by TCRdb: fastp trimming at Q25, MiXCR alignment, in-frame beta chains only. Entries are consolidated by CDR3 protein sequence, retaining the most common genes and DNA. Present in this sample are 80,000 to 100,000 distinct CDR3 sequences, more than 20% of which were seen just once. Of the sample, roughly 0.94% is held by the ten largest clones. The material sequenced was naive CD8+ T cells from blood, with Jurkat cell RNA spiked in. The sample's cell subset or site label, decoded: FACS-sorted CD8+CD4-CCR7+CD45RA+ naive T cells. The receptor set was obtained from a human donor in good health. Some libraries in this study had Jurkat cell RNA spiked in.

At least ten counts were recorded for this clonotype. This chain connects TRBV5-1 to TRBJ2-7; 10 bases fit TRBD1. There are 15 residues in the CDR3. CDR1 SGHRS and CDR2 YFSETQ come from the germline V gene. Unmatched junction bases numbered 6, after V lost 4 bases and J lost 2 bases. Written as DNA, the CDR3 is TGCGCCAGCAGCCTGACAGGGGGCCGTCCCTACGAGCAGTACTTC. Translation gives CASSLTGGRPYEQYF.

The sample holds many counts of this clonotype. The gene calls are TRBV5-4 and TRBJ2-3; D may be TRBD1 (6 bases). V dropped 7 bases and J dropped 5 bases, with 14 bases sitting between them. Germline CDR1 reads SGHNT; CDR2 reads YYREEE (reference sequence). This CDR3 has 13 amino acids. The CDR3 spells CASFRAGEDTQYF. The CDR3 region has the DNA TGTGCCAGCTTTCGAGCAGGGGAAGATACGCAGTATTTT.

This clonotype was detected ten times or more. The genes are TRBV27 and TRBJ2-6; D is unresolved. This CDR3 has 15 amino acids. Germline CDR1 MNHEY, CDR2 SMNVEV (reference sequence). V was pared by 3 bases and J by 4 bases, with 10 bases between. CDR3 coding DNA: TGTGCCAGCAGTTTTGGGCCCCCCGGGGCCAACGTCCTGACTTTC. This encodes CASSFGPPGANVLTF.

With respect to this clonotype: At one end the junction does not follow the germline gene, possibly because of a read error. The gene calls are TRBV6-1 and TRBJ2-5; TRBD1 is a possible D gene (5 bases). Germline V gene lookup returns CDR1 MNHNS and CDR2 SASEGT. The CDR3 contains 14 residues. The CDR3 region has the DNA TGTCCCAGCAGTGTTCATGAAGGGGAAGAGCCCCAGTGCTTC. It specifies CPSSVHEGEEPQCF.

This clonotype appeared a single time. A read error may be the cause here, since a much bigger clone is one base away. The rearrangement uses TRBV6-5 and TRBJ2-7; D assignment may be TRBD1 or TRBD2 (5 bases each). The CDR3 sequence is 13 residues long. Germline V lookup: CDR1 MNHEY, CDR2 SVGAGI. V shed 2 bases and J shed 6 bases, with 11 bases lying between them. DNA for the CDR3: TGTGCCAGCAGTTACGGTTGGGGGTCCGAGCAGTACTTC. Translated: CASSYGWGSEQYF.

A few counts support this clonotype. This chain links TRBV14 with TRBJ2-7; tentative D call: TRBD1 (6 bases). Germline V lookup: CDR1 SGHDN, CDR2 FVKESK. The CDR3 is 17 residues long. Trimming stripped 1 base from V and 0 bases from J, with 16 bases between. The CDR3 protein is CASSQGIRDKSSYEQYF. Written as DNA, the CDR3 is TGTGCCAGCAGCCAAGGGATACGGGACAAGAGCTCCTACGAGCAGTACTTC.

This clonotype was seen only once. Being one base from a much bigger clone, this may be a read error. The chain links TRBV10-2 to TRBJ1-6; 7 nucleotides agree with TRBD1. Trimming cost V 0 bases and J 5 bases; bases outside gene matches: 4. The CDR3 has 16 residues. Germline CDR1 WSHSY, CDR2 SAAADI. The CDR3 region has the DNA TGCGCCAGCAGTGAGTCGTACAGGGGCGATAATTCACCCCTCCACTTT. Its translation: CASSESYRGDNSPLHF.

This clonotype was detected ten times or more. This rearrangement joins TRBV4-1 to TRBJ2-7; 7 bases are a match to TRBD2. The CDR3 is 15 amino acids. Germline-derived CDR1 and CDR2 are MGHRA and YSYEKL. J was trimmed by 3 bases and V by 1 base; bases with no gene match: 6. The DNA for the CDR3 is TGCGCCAGCAGCCAAGTTCTAGCGGAGTACTACGAGCAGTACTTC. Amino acid sequence: CASSQVLAEYYEQYF.

This clonotype showed up many times. The V gene is TRBV24-1, the J gene TRBJ2-3; D gene unclear. Trimming removed 4 bases at V and 4 bases at J, with 8 bases between. The CDR3 length is 13 residues. CDR1 and CDR2 from the germline V gene are KGHDR and SFDVKD. The CDR3 DNA reads as TGTGCCACCAGTGACGGGTTCCCAGATACGCAGTATTTT. Residues: CATSDGFPDTQYF.

The V and J genes are TRBV5-4 and TRBJ2-1; D unclear. V was cut by 4 bases and J by 4 bases, with 9 bases left in between. CDR1 is SGHNT, CDR2 YYREEE, per germline (reference sequence). This CDR3 region has 13 residues. The CDR3 bases are TGTGCCAGCAGCCTGTCAAAATACAATGAGCAGTTCTTC. It codes for CASSLSKYNEQFF.

J is TRBJ2-7 and V is TRBV10-3, with 9 bases identical to TRBD1. Germline V gene data show CDR1 as ENHRY and CDR2 as SYGVKD. Trimming cost V 8 bases and J 0 bases; bases outside gene matches: 5. This CDR3 has 14 amino acids. The CDR3: CAISGTGNSYEQYF. The CDR3 DNA is TGTGCCATCTCCGGGACAGGGAACTCCTACGAGCAGTACTTC.

The chain recombines TRBV13 with TRBJ2-3; unclear D gene. The CDR3 length is 15 residues. Germline V gene sequence: CDR1 PRHDT, CDR2 FYEKMQ (reference sequence). V lost 5 bases and J 1 base, leaving 13 bases between the germline ends. CDR3 nucleotides: TGTGCCAGCAGCCCAAGGAAGCTTGGCACAGATACGCAGTATTTT. Translating gives CASSPRKLGTDTQYF.

This clonotype was observed at least ten times. The chain combines TRBV5-6 with TRBJ2-3, with D possibly being TRBD1 or TRBD2 (6 bases each). V lost 7 bases to trimming and J lost 0 bases, with 9 bases between them. Per germline, CDR1 SGHDT and CDR2 YYEEEE. This CDR3 spans 13 amino acids. CDR3 coding DNA: TGTGCCAGCGACGGGGGCAGCACAGATACGCAGTATTTT. Its protein is CASDGGSTDTQYF.

At least ten counts were recorded for this clonotype. The V gene is TRBV4-3, the J gene TRBJ1-1, with D uncertain. Trimming removed 0 bases from V and 0 bases from J, with 8 bases in between. Germline CDR1 LGHNA, CDR2 YSLEER. The CDR3 extends over 15 amino acids. The CDR3: CASSQDRALNTEAFF. CDR3 DNA: TGCGCCAGCAGCCAAGATCGTGCCTTGAACACTGAAGCTTTCTTT.

At least ten counts were recorded for this clonotype. This chain links TRBV2 with TRBJ2-7; D is possibly TRBD1 (5 bases). Germline V gene data show CDR1 as SNHLY and CDR2 as FYNNEI. V shed 6 bases and J shed 0 bases, with 15 bases lying between them. This CDR3 region has 15 residues. CDR3 nucleotide sequence: TGTGCCAGCAGAGGTACGACAGCGTCCTCCTACGAGCAGTACTTC. Translated: CASRGTTASSYEQYF.

Only a few counts were recorded for this clonotype. A read error may be the cause here, since a much bigger clone is one base away. The chain recombines TRBV6-5 with TRBJ2-1; D may be TRBD2 (6 bases). The germline V gene encodes CDR1 MNHEY and CDR2 SVGAGI. The CDR3 sequence is 13 residues long. The CDR3: CASSSSSGGVPLF. The DNA for the CDR3 is TGTGCCAGCAGTTCCTCAAGTGGCGGGGTCCCCCTCTTC.